Presented here are 28 T cell receptor beta chains from one specimen sequenced in a study of cytomegalovirus exposure and HLA in healthy donors (dated by TCRdb to about 2017). The library was obtained by the immunoSEQ multiplex PCR assay. For the multiplex PCR, a mixture combining 60 forward primers for TCR Vbeta segments and 13 reverse primers for TCR Jbeta segments was used. The source is immuneACCESS, and TCRdb retained only in-frame sequences with V and J called. Part of the clones is not carried over; for the studies checked, unresolved V genes explain less than half of this, and the remainder is unexplained. Counted in this sample were some 130,000 clones; about 10% of them appeared once. Approximately 7.5% of the sample goes to the ten largest clones. Sequenced: PBMCs. All receptors come from a woman aged 40-49 years in good health and CMV-seropositive.

This clone was recorded a few times. This chain links TRBV7-9 with TRBJ1-5; TRBD1 agrees at 7 bases. The V gene's germline CDR1 is SEHNR and CDR2 FQNEAQ (reference sequence). V dropped 4 bases and J dropped 3; count of bases not matched to a gene: 6. This CDR3 has 15 residues. In DNA, the CDR3 is TGTGCCAGCAGCTCGACAGGGAGTGTCAATCAGCCCCAGCATTTT. Its translation is CASSSTGSVNQPQHF.

This chain uses TRBV10-2 with TRBJ1-2, with 9 bases fitting TRBD1. J was trimmed by 5 bases and V by 0 bases; bases with no gene match: 4. The CDR3 totals 15 residues. The V gene's germline CDR1 is WSHSY and CDR2 SAAADI. The CDR3 DNA reads as TGCGCCAGCAGTGAGTCCAGGACAGGGGTATATGGCTACACCTTC. Its protein product is CASSESRTGVYGYTF.

In its sample, this clone was seen a few times. The V and J genes are TRBV27 and TRBJ2-2; 13 positions match TRBD2. V was pared by 10 bases and J by 6 bases, with 11 bases of the junction left unmatched. CDR3 length: 16 amino acids. Per germline, CDR1 MNHEY and CDR2 SMNVEV (reference sequence). CDR3 sequence (DNA): TGTGCCACCCTAAAGTGGACTAGCGGGGGCGCCGGGGAGCTGTTTTTT. As protein: CATLKWTSGGAGELFF.

This clone was observed a handful of times. The chain carries TRBV4-1 and TRBJ2-5; 11 bases line up with TRBD2. Germline trimming cut 0 bases from V and 5 bases from J; bases unmatched to any gene: 14. The CDR3 loop spans 19 amino acids. In germline, CDR1 is MGHRA, CDR2 YSYEKL. CDR3 in amino acids: CASSQDRSLTSGTIETQYF. The CDR3 bases are TGCGCCAGCAGCCAAGATCGGTCCTTGACTAGCGGGACAATCGAGACCCAGTACTTC.

This rearrangement joins TRBV7-2 to TRBJ2-5, with 7 bases that match TRBD2. V shed 2 bases and J 2 bases; nucleotides not matched to a gene: 5. Germline-derived CDR1 and CDR2 are SGHTA and FQGNSA. This CDR3 has 15 amino acids. CDR3 in amino acids: CASSLWASGQETQYF. The CDR3 DNA reads TGTGCCAGCAGCTTATGGGCTAGCGGTCAAGAGACCCAGTACTTC.

This clone was detected only a few times. The rearrangement links TRBV14 to TRBJ1-2; D ambiguous. Looked up from germline, CDR1 is SGHDN and CDR2 is FVKESK. This CDR3 region has 13 residues. Trimming pared 4 bases from V and 3 bases from J, leaving 9 bases between. CDR3 DNA sequence: TGTGCCAGCAGCCTGCAGGTCGACTATGGCTACACCTTC. Its translation: CASSLQVDYGYTF.

This chain connects TRBV2 to TRBJ2-7; the D gene is possibly TRBD1 (5 bases). Trimming left V 6 bases short and J 5 bases short, with 17 bases between. This CDR3 spans 14 amino acids. Germline loops: CDR1 SNHLY, CDR2 FYNNEI. The CDR3: CASSHGNQGHEQYF. The CDR3 coding sequence is TGTGCCAGCAGCCACGGAAACCAGGGCCACGAGCAGTACTTC.

J is TRBJ1-3 and V is TRBV6-5; maybe TRBD1 (5 bases). The CDR3 extends over 13 amino acids. The V gene lost 6 bases and the J gene lost 4 bases, with 10 bases spanning the gap. From germline, CDR1 is MNHEY and CDR2 SVGAGI. In DNA form, the CDR3 reads TGTGCCAGCAGCCCAGGGTTGGGAAACACCATATATTTT. This encodes CASSPGLGNTIYF.

A few counts support this clone. The V gene is TRBV5-6, the J gene TRBJ2-4; D is ambiguous. Germline CDR1 reads SGHDT; CDR2 reads YYEEEE. The CDR3 is 16 residues long. V was trimmed by 4 bases and J by 4 bases, leaving 18 bases between them. Here the CDR3 DNA reads TGTGCCAGCAGCCGCTCTGAGCTGAATGTGAAAAACATTCAGTACTTC. Translated, it gives CASSRSELNVKNIQYF.

The chain combines TRBV6-6 with TRBJ2-7; TRBD1 is a possible D gene (7 bases). This CDR3 is built from 13 residues. Per the germline V gene, CDR1 is MNHNY and CDR2 is SVGAGI (reference sequence). The germline V and J ends were trimmed by 10 bases and 5 bases, with 18 bases remaining between them. CDR3 nucleotide sequence: TGTGCCACCCAGGGGGGAAACCGGAACGAGCAGTACTTC. Amino acid sequence: CATQGGNRNEQYF.

The chain carries TRBV4-2 and TRBJ1-3; 10 bases are a match to TRBD1. The germline V gene has CDR1 LGHNA and CDR2 YNFKEQ. The trim removed 1 base at V and 2 bases at J, leaving 2 bases unmatched. This CDR3 comprises 16 residues. CDR3 DNA sequence: TGTGCCAGCAGCCAAGTGGGGACAGGGGCTGGAAACACCATATATTTT. This encodes CASSQVGTGAGNTIYF.

This rearrangement joins TRBV2 to TRBJ1-4, with 8 bases matching TRBD1. Germline-derived CDR1 and CDR2 are SNHLY and FYNNEI. There are 15 residues in the CDR3. V shed 7 bases and J 8 bases; nucleotides not matched to a gene: 12. CDR3 DNA sequence: TGTGCCAGCACCTTTCTCCAGGGGGCTAGGGAAAAACTGTTTTTT. Protein: CASTFLQGAREKLFF. Full variable domain (rest looked up from reference TRBV2 and TRBJ1-4): EPEVTQTPSHQVTQMGQEVILRCVPISNHLYFYWYRQILGQKVEFLVSFYNNEISEKSEIFDDQFSVERPDGSNFTLKIRSTKLEDSAMYFCASTFLQGAREKLFFGSGTQLSVL.

This clone was detected a few times. The chain carries TRBV7-9 and TRBJ2-3; possibly TRBD2 for D (5 bases). The CDR3 has 15 residues. The germline CDR1 and CDR2 sequences are SEHNR and FQNEAQ (reference sequence). The ends were cut back, 5 bases at V and 3 bases at J, with 15 bases in the middle. The CDR3 loop is CASSPTSRKTDTQYF. The CDR3 DNA follows: TGTGCCAGCAGCCCCACTAGTAGGAAAACAGATACGCAGTATTTT. Complete variable domain (other parts from reference TRBV7-9 and TRBJ2-3): DTGVSQNPRHKITKRGQNVTFRCDPISEHNRLYWYRQTLGQGPEFLTYFQNEAQLEKSRLLSDRFSAERPKGSFSTLEIQRTEQGDSAMYLCASSPTSRKTDTQYFGPGTRLTVL.

This clone came up a few times. An end of the junction does not agree with germline; a read error may underlie this. The chain couples TRBV27 to TRBJ1-1; no firm D call. CDR1 is MNHEY, CDR2 SMNVEV, per germline (reference sequence). This CDR3 region has 19 residues. CDR3 sequence (DNA): TGTGCCAGCAGTTTATCGGGGTTCATTGAGGCGGGCAGTAACACTGGAGCTTTCTTT. Translated: CASSLSGFIEAGSNTGAFF.

The chain's CDR3 is CASSSRTGSSPLHF. The CDR3, as DNA: TGTGCCAGCAGTTCCCGGACAGGGTCATCACCCCTCCACTTT. The J gene is TRBJ1-6, the V gene TRBV2; 8 bases match TRBD1. V was clipped by 5 bases and J by 10 bases; unmatched bases: 7. CDR3 length: 14 amino acids. The germline V gene encodes CDR1 SNHLY and CDR2 FYNNEI. The full variable domain, with the rest looked up from reference TRBV2 and TRBJ1-6, is EPEVTQTPSHQVTQMGQEVILRCVPISNHLYFYWYRQILGQKVEFLVSFYNNEISEKSEIFDDQFSVERPDGSNFTLKIRSTKLEDSAMYFCASSSRTGSSPLHFGNGTRLTVT.

This clone has only a few counts. The chain carries TRBV4-3 and TRBJ2-5; D gene ambiguous. The CDR3 has 13 residues. V lost 1 base and J lost 4, with 7 bases in between. Germline loops: CDR1 LGHNA, CDR2 YSLEER. The CDR3 loop is CASSQGPGETQYF. The CDR3 nucleotides are TGCGCCAGCAGCCAAGGCCCCGGAGAGACCCAGTACTTC.

This chain links TRBV5-1 with TRBJ1-3, with a weak D call TRBD1 (6 bases). CDR3 length: 16 residues. Germline CDR1 SGHRS, CDR2 YFSETQ. V lost 4 bases, J lost 4 bases, and 18 bases lay in between. CDR3 in DNA: TGCGCCAGCAGCCCGGGCGTGGGGGCGCGAGGAAACACCATATATTTT. This encodes CASSPGVGARGNTIYF.

In DNA, the CDR3 is TGTGCCAGCAGCTTGTTCGGCAGGGACAATGAGCAGTTCTTC. It translates to CASSLFGRDNEQFF. The gene calls are TRBV11-3 and TRBJ2-1, with D possibly being TRBD1 (5 bases). Trimming shortened V by 3 bases and J by 5 bases, and 11 bases separated the two germline ends. The V gene's germline CDR1 is SGHNT and CDR2 YENEEA. This CDR3 contains 14 residues.

This clone occurred a few times. V usage is TRBV6-5 and J usage is TRBJ1-2; D is possibly TRBD1 (5 bases). Germline loops: CDR1 MNHEY, CDR2 SVGAGI. The length of the CDR3 is 12 residues. Trimming pared 5 bases from V and 8 bases from J, leaving 12 bases between. The CDR3 DNA reads TGTGCCAGCAGTACCGGGGCGGGAGGCTACACCTTC. This gives the protein CASSTGAGGYTF.

The chain couples TRBV29-1 to TRBJ2-3, with 8 bases identical to TRBD2. This CDR3 contains 13 residues. CDR1 is SQVTM, CDR2 ANQGSEA, per germline. The CDR3 DNA sequence: TGCAAGGTGGGGACTAGGTTATCAGATACGCAGTATTTT. Residues: CKVGTRLSDTQYF.

This chain connects TRBV2 to TRBJ1-1; D perhaps matches TRBD1 (6 bases). CDR1 and CDR2 from the germline V gene are SNHLY and FYNNEI. The V gene lost 6 bases and the J gene lost 0 bases, with 11 bases spanning the gap. The CDR3 consists of 14 residues. CDR3 protein: CASRRTELNTEAFF. Written as DNA, the CDR3 is TGTGCCAGCAGAAGGACAGAGCTGAACACTGAAGCTTTCTTT.

This clone was found once. This chain links TRBV18 with TRBJ2-7; D is unclear. Germline-derived CDR1 and CDR2 are KGHSH and LQKENI. The CDR3 is 13 residues long. The V end lost 0 bases, the J end lost 5 bases, and 8 bases lay between the germline ends. CDR3 residues: CASSPPSRNEQYF. CDR3 in DNA: TGTGCCAGCTCACCACCATCCAGGAACGAGCAGTACTTC.

There are a few counts of this clone. Other DNA sequences in this specimen translate into the identical CDR3. The chain carries TRBV6-7 and TRBJ1-5; D possibly corresponds to TRBD1 (5 bases). TRBV6-7 is filed as an ORF, its function uncertain. The CDR3 sequence is 16 residues long. V was cut by 8 bases and J by 5 bases, with 22 bases left in between. The CDR3 sequence is CASSPGGGGGDQPQHF. CDR3 nucleotides: TGTGCCAGCTCCCCCGGGGGGGGAGGAGGGGATCAGCCCCAGCATTTT.

This clone has at least ten counts. The chain combines TRBV27 with TRBJ2-1; the D gene is possibly TRBD2 (7 bases). This CDR3 has 14 amino acids. The germline V and J ends were trimmed by 6 bases and 5 bases, with 14 bases remaining between them. The germline V gene encodes CDR1 MNHEY and CDR2 SMNVEV (reference sequence). The CDR3 DNA sequence: TGTGCCAGCAGGCGAGGGGGGGTTAACAATGAGCAGTTCTTC. Translation: CASRRGGVNNEQFF.

This clone was picked up a small number of times. The chain links TRBV12-5 to TRBJ2-5; 15 bases agree with TRBD2. The J call may be incorrect, as the DNA end agrees better with TRBJ2-7. The CDR3 is 21 residues long. Germline CDR1 LGHNT, CDR2 FRNRAP. CDR3 coding DNA: TGTGCTAGTGGTTTGGACCCCAAGGGACTAGCGGGGGGCTTGTTCTCCTACGAGCAGTACTTC. Translation: CASGLDPKGLAGGLFSYEQYF.

This chain links TRBV2 with TRBJ2-7; D may be TRBD1 (6 bases). Trimming pared 1 base from V and 7 bases from J, leaving 8 bases between. The CDR3 is 12 amino acids. Germline CDR1 and CDR2: SNHLY and FYNNEI. The DNA of the CDR3 is TGTGCCAGCAGTGAAGTAGGGGGAGAGCAGTACTTC. This gives the protein CASSEVGGEQYF.

This clone was observed a handful of times. CDR3 sequence: CASSLSAAGLTEAFF. The CDR3 DNA is TGTGCCAGCAGTTTATCGGCGGCAGGGCTCACTGAAGCTTTCTTT. The genes are TRBV27 and TRBJ1-1; weak D call: TRBD1 (5 bases). V dropped 0 bases and J dropped 4 bases, with 12 bases sitting between them. From germline, CDR1 is MNHEY and CDR2 SMNVEV (reference sequence). The CDR3 runs 15 residues.

V usage is TRBV4-3 and J usage is TRBJ1-2, with TRBD1 matching 7 bases. V lost 4 bases and J lost 5; bases outside the gene matches: 7. This CDR3 is built from 14 residues. Germline loops: CDR1 LGHNA, CDR2 YSLEER. CDR3: CASSRNRGPYGYTF. CDR3 DNA: TGCGCCAGCAGCCGGAACAGGGGACCATATGGCTACACCTTC.